This T cell receptor (beta chain) was captured in a study of long-term antiretroviral therapy in people with HIV. Study outcomes and limitations: Data on ART adherence, viral resistance or therapy changes were unavailable. Narrower CDR3 length ranges marked HIV repertoires relative to controls.

V was cut by 6 bases and J by 8 bases, with 13 bases left in between. Germline-derived CDR1 and CDR2 are MDHEN and SYDVKM. The CDR3 has 12 residues. As regards this clone: Its antigen is not identified.

The authors ran the immunoSEQ assay, v3.0, at survey level. Produced via immunoSEQ multiplex PCR; TCRdb's table is partial and in-frame only. The data contain approximately 16,000 clones, 88% of them singletons. The samples comprised about 0.85-11 million cryopreserved PBMC ahead of DNA extraction. The receptor was isolated from a woman aged 25 to 39 with HIV. Sequencing used unsorted PBMCs, obtained around 2.3 years before starting antiretroviral therapy. The genes are TRBV28 and TRBJ1-1; D is perhaps TRBD1 (5 bases). CDR3 nucleotides: TGTGCCAGCAGCCGCAGCCAGGGCGAAGCTTTCTTT. This gives the protein CASSRSQGEAFF.